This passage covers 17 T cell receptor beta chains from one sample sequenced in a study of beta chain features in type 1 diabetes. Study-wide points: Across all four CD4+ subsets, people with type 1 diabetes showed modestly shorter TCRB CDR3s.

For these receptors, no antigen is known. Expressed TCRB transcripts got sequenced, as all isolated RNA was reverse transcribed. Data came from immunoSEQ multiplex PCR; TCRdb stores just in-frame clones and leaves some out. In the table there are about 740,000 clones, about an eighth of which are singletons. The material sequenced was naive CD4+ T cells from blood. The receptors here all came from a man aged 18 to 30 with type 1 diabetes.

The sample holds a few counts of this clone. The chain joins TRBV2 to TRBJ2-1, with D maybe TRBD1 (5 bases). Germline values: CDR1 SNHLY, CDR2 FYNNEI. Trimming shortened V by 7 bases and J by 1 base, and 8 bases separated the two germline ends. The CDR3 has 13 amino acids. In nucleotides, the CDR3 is TGTGCCAGCACCAAGGGGTCCTACAATGAGCAGTTCTTC. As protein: CASTKGSYNEQFF.

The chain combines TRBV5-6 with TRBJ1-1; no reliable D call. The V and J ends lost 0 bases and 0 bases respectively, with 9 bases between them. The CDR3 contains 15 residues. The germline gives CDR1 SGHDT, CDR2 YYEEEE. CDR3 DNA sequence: TGTGCCAGCAGCTTGGCGGGGAACCTGAACACTGAAGCTTTCTTT. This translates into CASSLAGNLNTEAFF.

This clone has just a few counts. CDR3 protein: CASSDPQGRTETQYF. For the CDR3, the DNA is TGTGCCAGCAGCGACCCTCAGGGGAGAACAGAGACCCAGTACTTC. This chain uses TRBV9 with TRBJ2-5; a possible D gene is TRBD1 (6 bases). Germline values: CDR1 SGDLS, CDR2 YYNGEE. The ends were cut back, 3 bases at V and 4 bases at J, with 16 bases in the middle. The CDR3 covers 15 residues.

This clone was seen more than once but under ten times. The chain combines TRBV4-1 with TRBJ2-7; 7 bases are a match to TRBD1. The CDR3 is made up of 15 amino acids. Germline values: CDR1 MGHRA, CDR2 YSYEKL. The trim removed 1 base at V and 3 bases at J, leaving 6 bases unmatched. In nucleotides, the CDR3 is TGCGCCAGCAGCCAAGGGGGACAGCGTAGCTACGAGCAGTACTTC. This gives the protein CASSQGGQRSYEQYF.

The CDR3 here is CAWDYGFKNTEAFF. The CDR3 DNA sequence: TGTGCCTGGGATTATGGATTCAAAAACACTGAAGCTTTCTTT. V is TRBV30 and J is TRBJ1-1; D remains unclear. CDR1 is GTSNPN, CDR2 SVGIG, per germline (reference sequence). CDR3 length: 14 residues. V lost 5 bases, J lost 2 bases, and 15 bases lay in between.

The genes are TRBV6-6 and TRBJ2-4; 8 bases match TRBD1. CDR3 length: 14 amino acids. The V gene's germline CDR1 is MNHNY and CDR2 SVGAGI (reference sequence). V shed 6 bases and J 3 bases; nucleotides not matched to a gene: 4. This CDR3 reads CASSQGTGKNIQYF. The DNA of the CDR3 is TGTGCCAGCAGCCAGGGGACAGGCAAAAACATTCAGTACTTC.

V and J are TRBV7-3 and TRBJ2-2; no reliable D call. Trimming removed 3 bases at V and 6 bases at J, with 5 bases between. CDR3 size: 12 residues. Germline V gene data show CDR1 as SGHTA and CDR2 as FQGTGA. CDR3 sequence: CASSFRSGELFF. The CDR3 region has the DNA TGTGCCAGCAGCTTCCGATCCGGGGAGCTGTTTTTT.

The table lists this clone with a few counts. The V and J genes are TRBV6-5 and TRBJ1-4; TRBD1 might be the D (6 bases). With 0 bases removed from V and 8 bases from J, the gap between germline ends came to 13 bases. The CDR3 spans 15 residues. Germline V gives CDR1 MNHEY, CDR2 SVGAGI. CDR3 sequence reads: CASSYSNGGREKLFF. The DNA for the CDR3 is TGTGCCAGCAGTTACTCGAATGGGGGGCGGGAAAAACTGTTTTTT.

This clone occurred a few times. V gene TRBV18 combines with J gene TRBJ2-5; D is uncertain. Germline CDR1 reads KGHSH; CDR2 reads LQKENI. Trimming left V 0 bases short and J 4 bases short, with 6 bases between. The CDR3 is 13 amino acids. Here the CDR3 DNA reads TGTGCCAGCTCACCACCGGTGGTAGAGACCCAGTACTTC. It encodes CASSPPVVETQYF.

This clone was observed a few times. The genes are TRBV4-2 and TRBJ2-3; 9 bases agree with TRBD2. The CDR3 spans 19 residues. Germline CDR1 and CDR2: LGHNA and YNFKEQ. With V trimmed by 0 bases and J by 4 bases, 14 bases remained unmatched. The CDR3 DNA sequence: TGTGCCAGCAGCCAAGATCGCCCCCCGACTAGCGGTGGGGCAGATACGCAGTATTTT. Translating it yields CASSQDRPPTSGGADTQYF.

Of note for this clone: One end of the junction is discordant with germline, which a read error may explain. The CDR3 sequence is CASSRLDRAATEVFF. CDR3 nucleotide sequence: TGTGCCAGCAGTAGACTGGACAGGGCAGCCACTGAAGTTTTCTTT. J is TRBJ1-1 and V is TRBV6-6; TRBD1 aligns across 8 bases. This CDR3 comprises 15 residues. The V gene's germline CDR1 is MNHNY and CDR2 SVGAGI (reference sequence).

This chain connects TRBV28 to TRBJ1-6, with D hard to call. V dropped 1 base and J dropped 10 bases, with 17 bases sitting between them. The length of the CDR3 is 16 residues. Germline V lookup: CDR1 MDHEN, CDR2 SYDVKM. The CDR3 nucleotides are TGTGCCAGCAGTTTATCACCTCTGGATGTGTGGTCACCCCTCCACTTT. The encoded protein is CASSLSPLDVWSPLHF. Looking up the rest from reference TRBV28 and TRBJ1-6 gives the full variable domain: DVKVTQSSRYLVKRTGEKVFLECVQDMDHENMFWYRQDPGLGLRLIYFSYDVKMKEKGDIPEGYSVSREKKERFSLILESASTNQTSMYLCASSLSPLDVWSPLHFGNGTRLTVT.

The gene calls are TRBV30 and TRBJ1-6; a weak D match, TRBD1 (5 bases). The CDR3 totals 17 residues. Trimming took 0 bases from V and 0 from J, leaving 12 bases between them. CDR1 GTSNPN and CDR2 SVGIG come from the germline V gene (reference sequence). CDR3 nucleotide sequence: TGTGCCTGGAGTGTTGGGGGGATAAGCTCCTATAATTCACCCCTCCACTTT. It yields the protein CAWSVGGISSYNSPLHF. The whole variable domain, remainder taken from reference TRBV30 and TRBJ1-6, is SQTIHQWPATLVQPVGSPLSLECTVEGTSNPNLYWYRQAAGRGLQLLFYSVGIGQISSEVPQNLSASRPQDRQFILSSKKLLLSDSGFYLCAWSVGGISSYNSPLHFGNGTRLTVT.

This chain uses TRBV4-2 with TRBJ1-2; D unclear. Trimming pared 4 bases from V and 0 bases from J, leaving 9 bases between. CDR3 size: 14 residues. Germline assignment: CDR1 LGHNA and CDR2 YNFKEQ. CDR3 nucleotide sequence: TGTGCCAGCAGCCGTCTTATAGCTAACTATGGCTACACCTTC. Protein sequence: CASSRLIANYGYTF.

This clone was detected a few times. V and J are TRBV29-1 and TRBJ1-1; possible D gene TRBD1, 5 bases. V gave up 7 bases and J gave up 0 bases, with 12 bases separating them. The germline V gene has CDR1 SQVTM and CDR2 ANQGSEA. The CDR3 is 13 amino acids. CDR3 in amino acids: CSAQTAMNTEAFF. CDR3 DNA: TGCAGCGCTCAGACAGCTATGAACACTGAAGCTTTCTTT.

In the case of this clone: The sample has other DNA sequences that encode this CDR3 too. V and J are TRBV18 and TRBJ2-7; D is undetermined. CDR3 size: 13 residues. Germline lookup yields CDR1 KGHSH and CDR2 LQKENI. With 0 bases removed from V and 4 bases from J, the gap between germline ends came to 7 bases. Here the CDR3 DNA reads TGTGCCAGCTCACCACCGGCAGGTTACGAGCAGTACTTC. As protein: CASSPPAGYEQYF.

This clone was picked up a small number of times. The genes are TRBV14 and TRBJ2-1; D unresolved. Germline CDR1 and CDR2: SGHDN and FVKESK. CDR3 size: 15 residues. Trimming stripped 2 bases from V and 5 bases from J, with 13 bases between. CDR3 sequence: CASSQKPQQDNEQFF. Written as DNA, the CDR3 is TGTGCCAGCAGCCAAAAACCACAGCAGGACAATGAGCAGTTCTTC. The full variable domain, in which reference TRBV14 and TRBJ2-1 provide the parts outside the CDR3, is EAGVTQFPSHSVIEKGQTVTLRCDPISGHDNLYWYRRVMGKEIKFLLHFVKESKQDESGMPNNRFLAERTGGTYSTLKVQPAELEDSGVYFCASSQKPQQDNEQFFGPGTRLTVL.